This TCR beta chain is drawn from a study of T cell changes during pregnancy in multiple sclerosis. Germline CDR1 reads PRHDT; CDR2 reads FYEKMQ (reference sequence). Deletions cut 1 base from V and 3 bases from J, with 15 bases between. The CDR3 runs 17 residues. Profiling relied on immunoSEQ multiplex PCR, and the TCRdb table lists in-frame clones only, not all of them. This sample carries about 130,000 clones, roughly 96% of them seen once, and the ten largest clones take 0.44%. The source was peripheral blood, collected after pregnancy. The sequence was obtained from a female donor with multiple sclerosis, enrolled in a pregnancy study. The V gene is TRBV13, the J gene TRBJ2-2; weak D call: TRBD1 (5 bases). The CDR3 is CASSLEIRGSDTGELFF. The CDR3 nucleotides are TGTGCCAGCAGCTTAGAAATTAGGGGCTCGGACACCGGGGAGCTGTTTTTT. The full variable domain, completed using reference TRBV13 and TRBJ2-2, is AAGVIQSPRHLIKEKRETATLKCYPIPRHDTVYWYQQGPGQDPQFLISFYEKMQSDKGSIPDRFSAQQFSDYHSELNMSSLELGDSALYFCASSLEIRGSDTGELFFGEGSRLTVL.